This T cell receptor (beta chain) was documented in a study of neoadjuvant nivolumab and ipilimumab in lung cancer (TCRdb year 2020). For the study in its entirety: Nivolumab was administered intravenously at 3 mg/kg on days 1, 15 and 29, and in the combination arm ipilimumab 1 mg/kg was added on day 1 only. The primary trial endpoint was the major pathologic response (MPR) rate in the intention-to-treat population in each study arm. In the trial, around 43 patients with operable NSCLC were treated, of whom some 23 were randomized to nivolumab monotherapy and around 20 to nivolumab plus ipilimumab. The study compared TCR repertoires in pretherapy (baseline) peripheral blood with TCR repertoires in tumors resected at surgery following neoadjuvant immune checkpoint blockade. Matched pretherapy and resected tumor pairs were analyzed for seven patients, of whom four received nivolumab and three received nivolumab plus ipilimumab. What the research found in general, with its limitations: There was no significant correlation between TCR clonality and pathologic tumor regression, and just a single major-pathologic-response sample was available for the clonality-regression analysis. Compared with tumor-adjacent uninvolved lung, resected tumors had greater TCR richness and clonality, and increases showed up in more of the dual-therapy-treated tumors. A positive correlation was observed between pretherapy blood TCR richness and richness in tumors resected after neoadjuvant therapy (Spearman R = 0.82). From pretherapy to surgery, tumor T-cell richness and clonality increased in three of three dual-therapy tumors but in only two of four nivolumab-treated tumors. A small number of samples was subjected to TCR sequencing.

The library was generated by the immunoSEQ multiplex PCR assay. The authors' analysis ran thus. Repertoires were summarized in terms of richness and clonality, and significantly expanded and contracted clones between pre- and post-therapy samples were identified. As stored in TCRdb, this immuneACCESS dataset retains in-frame rearrangements with V and J assigned. A fraction of the clones does not appear; measured against another copy, unresolved V genes explain less than half of the discrepancy, and the remainder lacks a known reason. V, J and clone size derive from that table, while D and trimming were established from the DNA sequence. This sample has roughly 4,000 clones in its table, and 88% of those were observed once. Jointly, the top ten make up roughly 4.6% of the sample. This clone was observed a handful of times. Its antigen remains unidentified. No much larger clone exists at a distance of one base, and base qualities are not known.

The CDR3 covers 18 residues, taking in both the cysteine and the phenylalanine. Only the CDR3 region is kept as DNA, spanning 54 bases read in frame from base 1. V has 0 bases trimmed and J has 6 bases trimmed; junction bases matching no gene number 11. CDR1 and CDR2, looked up from the germline V gene, are SGHDT and YYEEEE. This specimen's time point label, per the study, means: at surgical resection after neoadjuvant nivolumab +/- ipilimumab. The samples were obtained from NEOSTAR, a phase 2 randomized trial that tested neoadjuvant nivolumab or nivolumab plus ipilimumab, followed by surgery, in operable NSCLC. Uninvolved lung adjacent to the tumor was collected at resection and used as a matched non-tumor comparison for the TCR repertoires of resected tumors.

The chain employs TRBV5-6 and TRBJ2-1, with 11 bases matching TRBD2. The starting material was adjacent normal lung tissue, obtained after neoadjuvant nivolumab, alone or with ipilimumab, at or shortly before surgery. This TCR was sampled from an adult with non-small cell lung cancer. This receptor has the CDR3 CASSLEFVAGGPGNEQFF. The sequenced DNA is TGTGCCAGCAGCTTGGAGTTCGTAGCGGGAGGGCCTGGCAATGAGCAGTTCTTC. The CDR3 plus the reference TRBV5-6 and TRBJ2-1 genes for the other parts give the full variable domain: DAGVTQSPTHLIKTRGQQVTLRCSPKSGHDTVSWYQQALGQGPQFIFQYYEEEERQRGNFPDRFSGHQFPNYSSELNVNALLLGDSALYLCASSLEFVAGGPGNEQFFGPGTRLTVL.